The source of this T cell receptor (beta chain) is a study of shared clonotypes between healthy human individuals. Germline CDR1 SGHAT, CDR2 FQNNGV. The CDR3 has 15 residues. V gave up 5 bases and J gave up 0 bases; unmatched junction bases: 4. This table comes from immunoSEQ multiplex PCR, and its TCRdb copy is limited to in-frame clones, with some not included. The sample records some 1,600,000 clones, 98% being singletons. This clonotype originated in a man under 40 in good health. This chain joins TRBV11-2 and TRBJ2-7, with TRBD2 matching 10 bases. Input material: naive CD4+ T cells sorted from blood. As for subset: CD45RA+ positively selected. The CDR3: CASSISGRSSYEQYF. The CDR3 DNA reads TGTGCCAGCAGCATTAGCGGGAGGAGCTCCTACGAGCAGTACTTC.